This entry describes one T cell receptor beta chain. This sample is part of a study of blood T cell repertoires in COVID-19. About the research overall: Sites in the United States, Italy and Spain provided acute and convalescent COVID-19 samples.

The CDR3 is 14 amino acids. CDR1 is SGHRS, CDR2 YFSETQ, per germline. Losses at the gene ends were 4 bases for V and 6 bases for J; bases not matched to a gene: 3. Source study methods: Cell counts per sample came from amplifying reference gene primers. Some clones are missing from TCRdb's copy, which holds only in-frame ones; the method was immunoSEQ multiplex PCR. The V and J calls and the clone size are those of that table, but D and trimming were determined from the DNA. This table holds around 140,000 clones, more than 75% found once. The chain joins TRBV5-1 to TRBJ1-3, with 11 bases lining up with TRBD1. The TCR originated in a man aged 45-65 years with active COVID-19. The sample was peripheral blood. CDR3 sequence (DNA): TGCGCCAGCAGCCGGACAGGGGGCGAAAACACCATATATTTT. This encodes CASSRTGGENTIYF.